The 11 T cell receptor beta chains below all came from one sample that was sequenced in a study of blood T cell repertoires in COVID-19. Sequencing was performed with immunoSEQ multiplex PCR; in TCRdb, only in-frame clones are kept and a portion is missing. Of around 140,000 clones in the sample, approximately 81% are singletons; the top ten hold more than 1.2%. Input material: peripheral blood. The receptors shown here come from a man aged 55 to 69 with acute or convalescent COVID-19.

The genes are TRBV24-1 and TRBJ1-2; D gene uncertain. The CDR3 runs 13 residues. V was trimmed by 4 bases and J by 8 bases, leaving 13 bases between them. CDR1 is KGHDR and CDR2 is SFDVKD in the germline V gene. Written as DNA, the CDR3 is TGTGCCACCAGTGAGGCGGCTCTCGGGGGCTACACCTTC. This gives the protein CATSEAALGGYTF.

The rearrangement uses TRBV2 and TRBJ1-2; D may be TRBD1 (6 bases). This CDR3 comprises 15 residues. Trimming pared 0 bases from V and 5 bases from J, leaving 13 bases between. Germline CDR1 and CDR2: SNHLY and FYNNEI. The CDR3 spells CASSEAQGLQYGYTF. The CDR3 coding sequence is TGTGCCAGCAGTGAAGCTCAGGGGTTACAATATGGCTACACCTTC.

The chain employs TRBV19 and TRBJ2-7; D might be TRBD2 (5 bases). This CDR3 region has 14 residues. Germline V gives CDR1 LNHDA, CDR2 SQIVND (reference sequence). With 3 bases removed from V and 5 bases from J, the gap between germline ends came to 14 bases. The CDR3 here is CASSIGGRRDEQYF. DNA of the CDR3: TGTGCCAGTAGTATCGGAGGCAGGCGCGACGAGCAGTACTTC.

This clone has just a few counts. This chain connects TRBV2 to TRBJ1-5; no clear D gene. The germline CDR1 and CDR2 sequences are SNHLY and FYNNEI. The V end was cut by 8 bases, the J end by 1 base, with 12 bases between. The CDR3 runs 14 residues. CDR3 nucleotides: TGTGCCAGCTGCCGGAGGGAAAGCAATCAGCCCCAGCATTTT. It codes for CASCRRESNQPQHF.

V gene TRBV28 combines with J gene TRBJ2-1; 7 bases are shared with TRBD1. This CDR3 is 15 amino acids long. Looked up from germline, CDR1 is MDHEN and CDR2 is SYDVKM. The V segment lost 5 bases and the J segment 2 bases; nucleotides outside the gene matches: 6. CDR3 coding DNA: TGTGCCAGCAGTCCTAGACAGGGAACCTACAATGAGCAGTTCTTC. It encodes CASSPRQGTYNEQFF.

J is TRBJ1-2 and V is TRBV29-1, with 7 bases that match TRBD1. The V and J ends lost 3 bases and 7 bases, in that order; junction bases with no gene match: 5. Germline lookup yields CDR1 SQVTM and CDR2 ANQGSEA. The CDR3 has 12 amino acids. The CDR3 DNA sequence: TGCAGCGTTGACCAGGGACAGCGTGGCTACACCTTC. As protein: CSVDQGQRGYTF.

V gene TRBV27 combines with J gene TRBJ2-5; D is possibly TRBD2 (5 bases). The germline V and J ends were trimmed by 3 bases and 3 bases, with 17 bases remaining between them. Germline CDR1 and CDR2: MNHEY and SMNVEV (reference sequence). This CDR3 comprises 16 residues. The CDR3 sequence: CASSFGPWTAEETQYF. The CDR3, as DNA: TGTGCCAGCAGTTTTGGCCCATGGACTGCTGAAGAGACCCAGTACTTC.

The chain employs TRBV5-1 and TRBJ1-1, with D possibly matching TRBD1 (5 bases). The germline V and J ends were trimmed by 3 bases and 4 bases, with 13 bases remaining between them. Germline V gene lookup returns CDR1 SGHRS and CDR2 YFSETQ. The CDR3 spans 14 residues. DNA for the CDR3: TGCGCCAGCAGCTACTGGCCCAGGGCCACTGAAGCTTTCTTT. Its protein is CASSYWPRATEAFF.

The chain couples TRBV5-1 to TRBJ2-7, with TRBD2 matching over 9 bases. Trimming cost V 4 bases and J 6 bases; bases outside gene matches: 5. This CDR3 has 13 residues. Germline V gene data show CDR1 as SGHRS and CDR2 as YFSETQ. The CDR3 is CASSPGLAGEQYF. The DNA for the CDR3 is TGCGCCAGCAGCCCGGGACTAGCTGGCGAGCAGTACTTC.

The count of this clone is one. The gene calls are TRBV5-6 and TRBJ1-1; a weak D match, TRBD1 (6 bases). Trimming pared 4 bases from V and 0 bases from J, leaving 13 bases between. The CDR3 totals 15 residues. From germline, CDR1 is SGHDT and CDR2 YYEEEE. In DNA form, the CDR3 reads TGTGCCAGCAGCACAGGTCAGGGGTTGAACACTGAAGCTTTCTTT. It codes for CASSTGQGLNTEAFF.

V gene TRBV7-3 combines with J gene TRBJ2-4; 9 positions agree with TRBD2. This CDR3 is built from 15 residues. The germline V gene has CDR1 SGHTA and CDR2 FQGTGA. With 3 bases clipped from V and 7 bases from J, the junction kept 7 bases outside the gene matches. CDR3 nucleotide sequence: TGTGCCAGCAGCTTGACCGGGACTAGCAGTAACATTCAGTACTTC. As protein: CASSLTGTSSNIQYF. The full variable domain, with the rest looked up from reference TRBV7-3 and TRBJ2-4, is GAGVSQTPSNKVTEKGKYVELRCDPISGHTALYWYRQSLGQGPEFLIYFQGTGAADDSGLPNDRFFAVRPEGSVSTLKIQRTERGDSAVYLCASSLTGTSSNIQYFGAGTRLSVL.